The 18 T cell receptor beta chains below come from one sample, sequenced in a study of cytomegalovirus exposure and HLA in healthy donors. The primer mix had 60 Vbeta and 13 Jbeta primers. Using immunoSEQ multiplex PCR, the repertoire was profiled, and TCRdb retains in-frame clones only, with some absent. Among roughly 73,000 clones listed, about four fifths were seen once. Material: PBMCs. The receptors were sampled from a woman aged 50 to 65 in good health and CMV-seronegative.

The chain has TRBV6-4 and TRBJ2-2; no definite D call. The CDR3 totals 16 residues. Trimming pared 0 bases from V and 7 bases from J, leaving 15 bases between. The germline gives CDR1 MRHNA, CDR2 SNTAGT. CDR3 loop: CASSDSMIELVGELFF. The CDR3 nucleotides are TGTGCCAGCAGTGACTCGATGATCGAACTTGTCGGGGAGCTGTTTTTT.

This chain connects TRBV7-8 to TRBJ1-5; a possible D gene is TRBD1 (5 bases). Trimming shortened V by 3 bases and J by 4 bases, and 10 bases separated the two germline ends. CDR3 length equals 14 residues. Germline CDR1 SGHVS, CDR2 FQNEAQ. The CDR3: CASSFETENQPQHF. Here the CDR3 DNA reads TGTGCCAGCAGCTTTGAGACAGAGAATCAGCCCCAGCATTTT.

The chain carries TRBV4-3 and TRBJ2-5; the match to TRBD1 covers 7 bases. J lost 2 bases, V lost 2 bases, and 5 bases had no gene match. This CDR3 is built from 15 residues. Germline V gene data show CDR1 as LGHNA and CDR2 as YSLEER. The CDR3 DNA sequence: TGCGCCAGCAGCCAACACGACAGGGCACAAGAGACCCAGTACTTC. This sequence encodes CASSQHDRAQETQYF.

The chain employs TRBV29-1 and TRBJ1-1; D unresolved. CDR3 length: 10 amino acids. Looked up from germline, CDR1 is SQVTM and CDR2 is ANQGSEA. The V end was cut by 6 bases, the J end by 2 bases, with 4 bases between. CDR3: CSVYNTEAFF. The CDR3 nucleotides are TGCAGCGTCTATAACACTGAAGCTTTCTTT.

This chain connects TRBV2 to TRBJ1-6, with 7 bases identical to TRBD1. CDR3 length equals 13 residues. V was clipped by 7 bases and J by 14 bases; unmatched bases: 11. CDR1 SNHLY and CDR2 FYNNEI come from the germline V gene. In DNA form, the CDR3 reads TGTGCCAGCACCGGTACAGGGGTTCTATCCCTCCACTTT. Translation: CASTGTGVLSLHF.

The J gene is TRBJ1-1, the V gene TRBV13; 7 bases map to TRBD1. The CDR3 runs 14 residues. Germline CDR1 and CDR2: PRHDT and FYEKMQ (reference sequence). Trimming at V came to 5 bases and at J to 5 bases, leaving 8 bases not matched to a gene. The CDR3 spells CASSRTGVGTEAFF. Written as DNA, the CDR3 is TGTGCCAGCAGCAGAACAGGGGTGGGGACTGAAGCTTTCTTT.

The chain has TRBV19 and TRBJ1-1; weak D call: TRBD1 (6 bases). The CDR3 has 13 residues. CDR1 and CDR2 from the germline V gene are LNHDA and SQIVND (reference sequence). V gave up 6 bases and J gave up 4 bases, with 12 bases separating them. CDR3 nucleotide sequence: TGTGCCAGTAGACGTACAGGGATCACTGAAGCTTTCTTT. Its protein product is CASRRTGITEAFF.

This rearrangement joins TRBV18 to TRBJ2-6; 9 nucleotides match TRBD1. Germline loops: CDR1 KGHSH, CDR2 LQKENI. The ends lost 3 bases at V and 4 bases at J; junction bases unmatched: 7. CDR3 length: 17 amino acids. The CDR3 is CASSPGTGWTGANVLTF. The CDR3 nucleotides are TGTGCCAGCTCACCCGGGACAGGGTGGACGGGGGCCAACGTCCTGACTTTC.

The chain combines TRBV5-1 with TRBJ1-2; no reliable D call. The CDR3 length is 15 residues. Deletions cut 0 bases from V and 8 bases from J, with 17 bases between. Germline V gene sequence: CDR1 SGHRS, CDR2 YFSETQ. CDR3 in DNA: TGCGCCAGCAGCTTGGGCTCCTCGGAGGGTATGGGCTACACCTTC. Its translation is CASSLGSSEGMGYTF.

The rearrangement uses TRBV30 and TRBJ1-1; no firm D call. This CDR3 has 14 amino acids. Per the germline V gene, CDR1 is GTSNPN and CDR2 is SVGIG (reference sequence). Trimming removed 1 base from V and 0 bases from J, with 9 bases in between. This CDR3 is CAWSEEVMNTEAFF. The DNA of the CDR3 is TGTGCCTGGAGTGAGGAGGTGATGAACACTGAAGCTTTCTTT.

The chain links TRBV6-5 to TRBJ2-5; 7 bases agree with TRBD1. Germline loops: CDR1 MNHEY, CDR2 SVGAGI. V lost 6 bases, J lost 3 bases, and 7 bases stayed unmatched. The CDR3 contains 14 residues. CDR3 sequence reads: CASSAIQGEETQYF. In DNA form, the CDR3 reads TGTGCCAGCAGCGCCATCCAGGGGGAAGAGACCCAGTACTTC.

The chain couples TRBV7-9 to TRBJ1-1; maybe TRBD1 (5 bases). Germline values: CDR1 SEHNR, CDR2 FQNEAQ (reference sequence). The CDR3 contains 15 residues. V lost 2 bases and J 5 bases, leaving 15 bases between the germline ends. The chain's CDR3 is CASSLFQGGATEAFF. In DNA form, the CDR3 reads TGTGCCAGCAGCTTATTTCAGGGAGGGGCTACTGAAGCTTTCTTT.

This sequence joins TRBV7-9 and TRBJ2-7; 9 nucleotides line up with TRBD1. The germline V gene encodes CDR1 SEHNR and CDR2 FQNEAQ (reference sequence). The CDR3 spans 15 residues. After removal of 5 bases from V and 4 bases from J, the junction contained 9 bases not matched to a gene. The DNA of the CDR3 is TGTGCCAGCAGCCCAAACCGGGACAGGGTTTACGAGCAGTACTTC. This translates into CASSPNRDRVYEQYF.

The chain combines TRBV4-1 with TRBJ2-3, with 9 positions matching TRBD2. J lost 6 bases, V lost 6 bases, and 7 bases had no gene match. In germline, CDR1 is MGHRA, CDR2 YSYEKL. This CDR3 is built from 14 residues. The CDR3 coding sequence is TGCGCCAGCAGGCCGCGGGGGGGCCCTGATACGCAGTATTTT. Protein: CASRPRGGPDTQYF.

This clone was seen once. The chain is built from TRBV7-2 and TRBJ1-2; D perhaps matches TRBD1 (6 bases). CDR1 SGHTA and CDR2 FQGNSA come from the germline V gene. The germline V and J ends were trimmed by 1 base and 6 bases, with 21 bases remaining between them. The CDR3 consists of 17 residues. The CDR3 here is CASSLGGRRGLTDGYTF. CDR3 nucleotides: TGTGCCAGCAGCTTAGGGGGGCGAAGGGGCTTAACTGATGGCTACACCTTC.

The chain is built from TRBV2 and TRBJ2-3; the D gene is possibly TRBD2 (5 bases). CDR3 length: 15 amino acids. Trimming cost V 7 bases and J 0 bases, with 14 bases left between them. Per the germline V gene, CDR1 is SNHLY and CDR2 is FYNNEI. Written as DNA, the CDR3 is TGTGCCAGCAAGAGGGTGGCAACTAGCACAGATACGCAGTATTTT. Its translation: CASKRVATSTDTQYF.

CDR3 DNA: TGTGCCTGGAGTGAACAGGGGGCAGATACGCAGTATTTT. Protein product: CAWSEQGADTQYF. The V and J genes are TRBV30 and TRBJ2-3; 8 nucleotides match TRBD1. The CDR3 contains 13 residues. After removal of 1 base from V and 4 bases from J, the junction contained 1 base not matched to a gene. From germline, CDR1 is GTSNPN and CDR2 SVGIG (reference sequence).

The rearrangement links TRBV4-1 to TRBJ2-7; possible D gene TRBD2, 5 bases. Germline V gene lookup returns CDR1 MGHRA and CDR2 YSYEKL. Trimming took 0 bases from V and 1 from J, leaving 10 bases between them. The CDR3 is made up of 15 amino acids. The CDR3 bases are TGCGCCAGCAGCCAAGATTCCCGGGGTTCCTACGAGCAGTACTTC. It specifies CASSQDSRGSYEQYF.